These T cell receptor beta chains were read from a single sample in a study of PD-1 blockade in mismatch repair-deficient tumors. Profiling relied on immunoSEQ multiplex PCR, and the TCRdb table lists in-frame clones only, not all of them. The data hold more than 85,000 clones, with over 65% observed a single time. Sequenced here: peripheral blood, sampled roughly eight months after starting pembrolizumab. All receptors derive from an adult with mismatch repair-deficient cancer. Each CDR3 is given with its conserved first and last residue. The D gene is left open where the match is weak. Where a row states a size, it is once, few, many or the class of an expanded clone; other rows omit it.

>TRBD2|once|TRBJ2-3|TRBV13
TGTGCCAGCAGCTTAGGCCTAACGGGAGGGCCGGAAGATACGCAGTATTTT
CASSLGLTGGPEDTQYF
>TRBD2|.|TRBJ2-2|TRBV5-1
TGCGCCAGCAGCTTGGATGGCGGGAGGAACACCGGGGAGCTGTTTTTT
CASSLDGGRNTGELFF
>.|.|TRBJ1-1|TRBV4-3
TGCGCCAGCACCCAAGACAGGAACACTGAAGCTTTCTTT
CASTQDRNTEAFF
>.|.|TRBJ2-1|TRBV7-3
TGTGCCAGCAGCTTAAGCCCGACCGGGATCAATGAGCAGTTCTTC
CASSLSPTGINEQFF
>.|.|TRBJ2-3|TRBV5-1
TGCGCCAGCAGCTTGTGGAGGTCCACAGATACGCAGTATTTT
CASSLWRSTDTQYF
>.|.|TRBJ2-3|TRBV7-7
TGTGCTAGCAGCTTGGACTTATCAGATACGCAGTATTTT
CASSLDLSDTQYF
>TRBD2|.|TRBJ2-1|TRBV2
TGTGCCAGCAGTGCAAGGACTAGCGAGCACAATGAGCAGTTCTTC
CASSARTSEHNEQFF
>.|.|TRBJ2-1|TRBV18
TGTGCCAGCTCCCGGACGTCGGCAATCGAGCAGTTCTTC
CASSRTSAIEQFF
>.|once|TRBJ2-2|TRBV4-1
TGCGCCAGCAGTCGACTACCGAACACCGGGGAGCTGTTTTTT
CASSRLPNTGELFF
>.|.|TRBJ2-1|TRBV5-4
TGTGCCAGCAACTTTAAAGTCCACCGTCGGGACAATGAGCAGTTCTTC
CASNFKVHRRDNEQFF
>TRBD2|.|TRBJ2-1|TRBV18
TGTGCCAGCTCACCAGGGCTAGCGGGAGCCGGTGAGCAGTTCTTC
CASSPGLAGAGEQFF
>.|.|TRBJ2-7|TRBV5-1
TGCGCCAGCAGCCAGCAACAGGGAACGGGCGAGCAGTACTTC
CASSQQQGTGEQYF
>.|.|TRBJ2-3|TRBV9
TGTGCCAGCAGCGTAGGGACGGCTAGCACAGATACGCAGTATTTT
CASSVGTASTDTQYF
>TRBD1|.|TRBJ1-1|TRBV19
TGTGCCAGTAGTCTCCGGGACAGGGGGCGAAGGAAAGCTTTCTTT
CASSLRDRGRRKAFF
>.|.|TRBJ2-1|TRBV30
TGTGCCTGGACGGCAACCTCCTACAATGAGCAGTTCTTC
CAWTATSYNEQFF
>.|.|TRBJ1-2|TRBV4-1
TGCGCCAGCAGCCCCGGATTAGGGTGGTCCTATGGCTACACCTTC
CASSPGLGWSYGYTF
>.|.|TRBJ2-3|TRBV11-2
TGTGCCAGCAGCTCTCGACCCGACACAGATACGCAGTATTTT
CASSSRPDTDTQYF
>.|.|TRBJ2-3|TRBV20-1
TGCAGTGCCGTAACCACAGATACGCAGTATTTT
CSAVTTDTQYF
>.|few|TRBJ1-2|TRBV6-1
TGTGCCAGCAGTGAAAGTAGGACTAACTATGGCTACACCTTC
CASSESRTNYGYTF
>TRBD1|.|TRBJ2-7|TRBV6-6
TGTGCCAGCAGTTACAACAGGGGCTACGAGCAGTACTTC
CASSYNRGYEQYF
>TRBD1|.|TRBJ2-7|TRBV9
TGTGCCAGCAGCGTCCGGGACAGGGGGACCTACGAGCAGTACTTC
CASSVRDRGTYEQYF
>.|.|TRBJ1-2|TRBV6-6
TGTGCCAGCAGGGACAGCGCTTATGGCTACACCTTC
CASRDSAYGYTF
>TRBD2|.|TRBJ2-1|TRBV5-6
TGTGCCAGCAGCTGGGGACTAGTTGAGGAGGGTGATGAGCAGTTCTTC
CASSWGLVEEGDEQFF
>.|.|TRBJ2-7|TRBV9
TGTGCCAGCAGCCCGCAGCCCGGGCCCGCCGCCTACGAGCAGTACTTC
CASSPQPGPAAYEQYF
>.|.|TRBJ1-1|TRBV18
TGTGCCAGCTCAGCAAACAAGGCTGAAGCTTTCTTT
CASSANKAEAFF
>.|once|TRBJ1-1|TRBV9
TGTGCCAGCAGCGTAGGTGGACAGCTGAACACTGAAGCTTTCTTT
CASSVGGQLNTEAFF
>TRBD2|.|TRBJ2-7|TRBV7-9
TGTGCCAGCATCCTTAGCGGGAGTGACACTGGCGAGCAGTACTTC
CASILSGSDTGEQYF
>.|.|TRBJ2-7|TRBV10-3
TGTGCCATCAGTGAGTCGAAATCGGAGCAGTACTTC
CAISESKSEQYF
>TRBD2|.|TRBJ2-3|TRBV7-2
TGTGCCAGCAGCGAACTAGCGGGAGAGGTAGATACGCAGTATTTT
CASSELAGEVDTQYF
>TRBD2|.|TRBJ2-2|TRBV7-9
TGTGCCAGCAGCCCCCAGGGTCCACTAGCGGGTGACACCGGGGAGCTGTTTTTT
CASSPQGPLAGDTGELFF
>TRBD1|.|TRBJ2-2|TRBV5-1
TGCGCCAGCAGCTTAGCCCGGGGGACAGGGTACACCGGGGAGCTGTTTTTT
CASSLARGTGYTGELFF
>.|.|TRBJ1-2|TRBV11-2
TGTGCCAGCAACGAGGAGCTGCCGAAAGAGACTAACTATGGCTACACCTTC
CASNEELPKETNYGYTF
>.|.|TRBJ1-3|TRBV11-2
TGTGCCAGCACCTCCGGGGGTAACACCATATATTTT
CASTSGGNTIYF
>.|.|TRBJ1-2|TRBV9
TGTGCCAGCAGCGGCGACGATTGGGTTTATGGCTACACCTTC
CASSGDDWVYGYTF
>.|.|TRBJ2-1|TRBV7-8
TGTGCCAGCAGCTTAGCGCGGGCGGGCGGTACCTACAATGAGCAGTTCTTC
CASSLARAGGTYNEQFF
>.|.|TRBJ2-2|TRBV10-3
TGTGCCATCAGTGAAGTCAGGGGTCGGTTTACCGGGGAGCTGTTTTTT
CAISEVRGRFTGELFF
>.|.|TRBJ2-6|TRBV19
TGTGCCAGTAGTAGACTAGAGGCTGGGGCCAACGTCCTGACTTTC
CASSRLEAGANVLTF
>.|.|TRBJ2-7|TRBV15
TGTGCCACCAGCAGAGATCTCAGCTACGAGCAGTACTTC
CATSRDLSYEQYF
>.|.|TRBJ1-1|TRBV29-1
TGCAGCGTTGAAGAATCTGGGGTGGGGACTGAAGCTTTCTTT
CSVEESGVGTEAFF
>TRBD2|.|TRBJ2-7|TRBV27
TGTGCCAGCAGTCCAGGACTAGTCTACGAGCAGTACTTC
CASSPGLVYEQYF